This TCR beta chain emerged from a study of OX40 agonist ivuxolimab in advanced cancers. About the research overall: Participants, 82.7% male, averaged roughly 60 years of age, ranging from roughly 20 to 79.

Method: immunoSEQ multiplex PCR; TCRdb's copy keeps in-frame clones and lacks some. The table includes 75,000 to 80,000 clones, 84% detected once. As for this clone: Its antigen is still unknown.

Study results and limitations: Some patients who did not respond also had low normalized T-cell clonal expansion.

CDR3 size: 14 residues. The V end lost 7 bases, the J end lost 4 bases, and 16 bases lay between the germline ends. Germline-derived CDR1 and CDR2 are SEHNR and FQNEAQ (reference sequence). The material was CD4+ or CD8+ T cells sorted from blood, obtained in a trial of the OX40 agonist ivuxolimab. This TCR was sampled from an adult with an advanced solid tumor such as melanoma, head and neck, liver or kidney cancer. The V and J genes are TRBV7-9 and TRBJ1-2, with D possibly TRBD1 on 5 matching bases. The CDR3 DNA sequence: TGTGCCAGCAACCGATATAGGGGTTTCTATGGCTACACCTTC. It codes for CASNRYRGFYGYTF.